The source of this TCR beta chain is a study of blood T cell repertoires in COVID-19. Study details: Material from acute and convalescent COVID-19 was sourced from the United States, Italy and Spain.

The CDR3 consists of 18 residues. V lost 0 bases, J lost 5 bases, and 16 bases stayed unmatched. Per germline, CDR1 GTSNPN and CDR2 SVGIG (reference sequence). The authors' processing: Reference gene primer amplification gave nucleated cell count estimates. Generated by immunoSEQ multiplex PCR, the TCRdb table keeps only in-frame clones and is missing some. The V and J calls and the clone size are those of that table, but D and trimming were determined from the DNA. The repertoire holds over 85,000 clones, 85% seen once, with 3.8% in the top ten. The J gene is TRBJ2-3, the V gene TRBV30, with 8 bases fitting TRBD2. The sample consisted of peripheral blood. The sequence was collected from a man aged 55 to 70 with acute or convalescent COVID-19. CDR3 DNA sequence: TGTGCCTGGAGTGTACTGCGTCGGTGGGCGGGGGGTGAAGATACGCAGTATTTT. Translated, it gives CAWSVLRRWAGGEDTQYF. The whole variable domain, filled in from reference TRBV30 and TRBJ2-3, reads SQTIHQWPATLVQPVGSPLSLECTVEGTSNPNLYWYRQAAGRGLQLLFYSVGIGQISSEVPQNLSASRPQDRQFILSSKKLLLSDSGFYLCAWSVLRRWAGGEDTQYFGPGTRLTVL.